The 30 T cell receptor beta chains reported below all come from one sample, sequenced in a study of monozygotic twins with inflammatory bowel disease. From the 5' RACE reads, TCRdb lists one entry per CDR3 protein and no DNA. This listing includes about 110,000 distinct CDR3 sequences. Sequencing input: blood. The receptors shown here come from a human donor with ulcerative colitis or Crohn's disease, or a healthy co-twin of an affected twin (not recorded which).

The CDR3 spells CASSQDGGAPRLF. The V call is TRBV4-3, the J call TRBJ2-1; TCRdb selects TRBD2, and the lack of DNA leaves this call unchecked. CDR3 size: 13 residues. Looked up from germline, CDR1 is LGHNA and CDR2 is YSLEER.

The V call is TRBV29-1, the J call TRBJ2-1. From germline, CDR1 is SQVTM and CDR2 ANQGSEA. CDR3 length: 12 amino acids. This CDR3 is CSVEVHRNEQFF.

V gene TRBV10-3 combines with J gene TRBJ2-1; the TRBD2 assignment by TCRdb is unverifiable without DNA. The CDR3 is 15 amino acids. Germline values: CDR1 ENHRY, CDR2 SYGVKD. CDR3 sequence reads: CAISEGLADLNEQFF.

The V and J genes are TRBV24-1 and TRBJ2-1; without DNA, the TCRdb call of TRBD2 cannot be checked. The CDR3 extends over 16 amino acids. Germline V gene data show CDR1 as KGHDR and CDR2 as SFDVKD. The CDR3: CATSDPGTSIANEQFF.

The rearrangement uses TRBV5-1 and TRBJ2-4. Looked up from germline, CDR1 is SGHRS and CDR2 is YFSETQ. This CDR3 comprises 11 residues. The CDR3 loop is CASSSENIQYF.

The chain links TRBV12-3 or TRBV12-4 to TRBJ2-7; TCRdb gives TRBD2 as the D gene, but with no DNA this cannot be confirmed. The CDR3 is made up of 14 amino acids. The CDR3 here is CASSRLAGLYEQYF.

This sequence joins TRBV4-2 and TRBJ1-5; TCRdb's D gene call, TRBD1, goes unchecked for lack of DNA. Germline CDR1 reads LGHNA; CDR2 reads YNFKEQ. The CDR3 sequence is 18 residues long. This CDR3 is CASSQVQGGQGINQPQHF.

The V call is TRBV3-1, the J call TRBJ2-7. The germline V gene encodes CDR1 LGHDT and CDR2 YNNKEL (reference sequence). CDR3 length: 11 residues. The CDR3 loop reads CASSHSYEQYF.

This chain joins TRBV20-1 and TRBJ2-7; TCRdb outputs TRBD2, but without DNA this stays unchecked. Germline CDR1 and CDR2: DFQATT and SNEGSKA (reference sequence). The CDR3 covers 15 residues. The chain's CDR3 is CSARGGLALSYEQYF.

The chain uses TRBV2 and TRBJ1-1; TCRdb indicates TRBD1, and absent DNA this call remains unverified. Germline CDR1 and CDR2: SNHLY and FYNNEI. This CDR3 has 15 residues. The CDR3 spells CASSERAGRNTEAFF.

The CDR3: CSAGALLGGSYNEQFF. The chain is built from TRBV20-1 and TRBJ2-1. The CDR3 covers 16 residues. From germline, CDR1 is DFQATT and CDR2 SNEGSKA (reference sequence).

V is TRBV27 and J is TRBJ2-5; the D call from TCRdb, TRBD1, cannot be confirmed without DNA. The CDR3 has 15 amino acids. Germline CDR1 is MNHEY and CDR2 is SMNVEV (reference sequence). CDR3 region: CASSSDPDSQETQYF.

The chain joins TRBV20-1 to TRBJ1-5; TCRdb's assignment of TRBD1 cannot be checked, as there is no DNA. Germline values: CDR1 DFQATT, CDR2 SNEGSKA (reference sequence). This CDR3 comprises 13 residues. CDR3 sequence reads: CSSTGLGNQPQHF.

V usage is TRBV2 and J usage is TRBJ2-4; the TCRdb D gene call, TRBD1, has no DNA to confirm it. The CDR3 length is 13 residues. CDR1 SNHLY and CDR2 FYNNEI come from the germline V gene. The CDR3 sequence: CASSPQGENMQYF.

The chain uses TRBV20-1 and TRBJ2-5; the D call from TCRdb, TRBD1, cannot be confirmed without DNA. The CDR3 contains 14 residues. Germline V gives CDR1 DFQATT, CDR2 SNEGSKA (reference sequence). CDR3 protein: CSARDGQGAETQYF.

This chain uses TRBV5-5 with TRBJ2-5; TCRdb indicates TRBD1, and absent DNA this call remains unverified. The germline CDR1 and CDR2 sequences are SGHKS and YYEKEE (reference sequence). The CDR3 runs 14 residues. CDR3 loop: CASREGVYQETQYF.

This rearrangement joins TRBV15 to TRBJ2-7; TCRdb's D call of TRBD1 is untestable without DNA. CDR3 length: 14 amino acids. The germline CDR1 and CDR2 sequences are LNHNV and YYDKDF (reference sequence). CDR3 residues: CATSSRTGEGEQYF.

The rearrangement joins TRBV10-3 to TRBJ2-1; the TCRdb call, TRBD2, lacks DNA for checking. In germline, CDR1 is ENHRY, CDR2 SYGVKD. This CDR3 spans 12 amino acids. CDR3 sequence reads: CAISAPGTKQFF.

The gene calls are TRBV18 and TRBJ2-2; TCRdb outputs TRBD2, but without DNA this stays unchecked. CDR3 size: 15 residues. The germline V gene encodes CDR1 KGHSH and CDR2 LQKENI. The CDR3 loop is CASSGTSEDTGELFF.

This sequence joins TRBV27 and TRBJ1-4; no DNA is available, so the TRBD1 call from TCRdb remains unchecked. CDR1 and CDR2 from the germline V gene are MNHEY and SMNVEV (reference sequence). CDR3 length equals 13 residues. CDR3 protein: CASRTGTNEKLFF.

V gene TRBV7-8 combines with J gene TRBJ1-1; lacking DNA, the TRBD1 call made by TCRdb goes unchecked. The CDR3 extends over 13 amino acids. Germline V gene lookup returns CDR1 SGHVS and CDR2 FQNEAQ. This CDR3 is CASSLAAGTEAFF.

The chain couples TRBV14 to TRBJ2-7; TCRdb names TRBD1, which stays unverified in the absence of DNA. The CDR3 spans 12 residues. Germline V gives CDR1 SGHDN, CDR2 FVKESK. CDR3 amino acids: CASRGPGHVPYF.

V is TRBV6-1 and J is TRBJ1-1. CDR1 MNHNS and CDR2 SASEGT come from the germline V gene. The CDR3 extends over 13 amino acids. The CDR3 loop is CASSREGSTEAFF.

The chain employs TRBV20-1 and TRBJ2-7; TCRdb designates TRBD2, a call that cannot be tested without DNA. CDR1 is DFQATT and CDR2 is SNEGSKA in the germline V gene (reference sequence). The CDR3 contains 15 residues. This CDR3 is CSARGVRGGSYEQYF.

CDR3 amino acids: CSAKGGSGDTQYF. The chain links TRBV20-1 to TRBJ2-3; checking the TCRdb D call of TRBD2 is not possible without DNA. CDR1 and CDR2 from the germline V gene are DFQATT and SNEGSKA (reference sequence). This CDR3 has 13 residues.

V usage is TRBV12-3 or TRBV12-4 and J usage is TRBJ2-1; TCRdb lists TRBD2, though no DNA is available to test this call. CDR3 length: 15 residues. CDR3 sequence: CASSPDGAGSNEQFF.

The J gene is TRBJ2-7, the V gene TRBV4-3; TCRdb selects TRBD2, and the lack of DNA leaves this call unchecked. Germline V CDR1 and CDR2: LGHNA, YSLEER. The CDR3 runs 16 residues. This CDR3 reads CASSLIAGGGDYEQYF.

The chain is built from TRBV4-1 and TRBJ2-1; TCRdb selects TRBD2, and the lack of DNA leaves this call unchecked. From germline, CDR1 is MGHRA and CDR2 YSYEKL. The CDR3 totals 15 residues. CDR3 loop: CASSQGTSVNNEQFF.

The V gene is TRBV7-2, the J gene TRBJ2-3; TCRdb's D call, TRBD2, is unchecked because there is no DNA. Germline V CDR1 and CDR2: SGHTA, FQGNSA. This CDR3 is built from 14 residues. The CDR3 sequence is CASSLREWIDTQYF.

The chain carries TRBV20-1 and TRBJ2-1; TCRdb's D call, TRBD1, is unchecked because there is no DNA. Per germline, CDR1 DFQATT and CDR2 SNEGSKA (reference sequence). This CDR3 comprises 15 residues. The CDR3 protein is CSLLEYRGLYNEQFF.